This TCR beta chain was sequenced in a study of cytomegalovirus exposure and HLA in healthy donors. The study ran its PCR with 60 Vbeta and 13 Jbeta primers. The protocol was immunoSEQ multiplex PCR, while the TCRdb copy is restricted to in-frame clones and leaves out a portion. The sample consists of about 110,000 clones, about 60% of them appearing once. The origin of this receptor is a woman under 40 in good health and CMV-seronegative. The sample consisted of PBMCs.

Here the CDR3 reads CASSQDGGLAGGGQETQYF. CDR3 coding DNA: TGCGCCAGCAGCCAAGATGGGGGACTAGCGGGAGGGGGCCAAGAGACCCAGTACTTC. The rearrangement joins TRBV4-3 to TRBJ2-5, with 16 nucleotides matching TRBD2. V gave up 0 bases and J gave up 1 base; unmatched junction bases: 5. The CDR3 runs 19 residues. Germline loops: CDR1 LGHNA, CDR2 YSLEER.